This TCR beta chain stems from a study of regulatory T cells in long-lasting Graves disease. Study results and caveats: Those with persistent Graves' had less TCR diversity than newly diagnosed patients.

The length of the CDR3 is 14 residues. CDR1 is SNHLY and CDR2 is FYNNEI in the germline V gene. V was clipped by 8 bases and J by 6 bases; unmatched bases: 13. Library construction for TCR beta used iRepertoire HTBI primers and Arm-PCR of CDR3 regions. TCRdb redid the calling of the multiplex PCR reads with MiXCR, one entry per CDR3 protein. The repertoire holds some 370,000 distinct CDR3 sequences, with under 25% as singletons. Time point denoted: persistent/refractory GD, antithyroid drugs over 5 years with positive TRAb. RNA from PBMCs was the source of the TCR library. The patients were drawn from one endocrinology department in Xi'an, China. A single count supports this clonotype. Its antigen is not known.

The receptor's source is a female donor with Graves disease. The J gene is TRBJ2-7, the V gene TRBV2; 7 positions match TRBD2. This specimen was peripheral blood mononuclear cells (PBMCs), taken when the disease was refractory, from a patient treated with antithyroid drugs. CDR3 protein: CASQIGAGVCEQYF. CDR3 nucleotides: TGTGCCAGCCAAATAGGCGCGGGAGTCTGCGAGCAGTACTTC. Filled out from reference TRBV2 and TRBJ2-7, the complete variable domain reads EPEVTQTPSHQVTQMGQEVILRCVPISNHLYFYWYRQILGQKVEFLVSFYNNEISEKSEIFDDQFSVERPDGSNFTLKIRSTKLEDSAMYFCASQIGAGVCEQYFGPGTRLTVT.